This T cell receptor beta chain is from a study of cytomegalovirus exposure and HLA in healthy donors. The PCR ran on 60 Vbeta and 13 Jbeta primers. Measured with immunoSEQ multiplex PCR; TCRdb has only the in-frame clones, and not every one. This sample has 150,000 to 200,000 clones, with about 85% found just once. Germline V gene sequence: CDR1 KGHSH, CDR2 LQKENI. This CDR3 region has 13 residues. With 6 bases clipped from V and 7 bases from J, the junction kept 7 bases outside the gene matches. This clonotype was obtained from a man between 18 and 35 years old in good health and CMV-seropositive. The sample taken for sequencing was PBMCs. The J gene is TRBJ1-1, the V gene TRBV18; 8 bases map to TRBD1. The CDR3 region has the DNA TGTGCCAGCTCCTTCACCGGACAGGGTGAAGCTTTCTTT. Protein sequence: CASSFTGQGEAFF.